Below are 21 T cell receptor beta chains sequenced from a single sample in a study of cytomegalovirus exposure and HLA in healthy donors. It was with 60 Vbeta and 13 Jbeta primers that the PCR ran. Clones were sequenced by immunoSEQ multiplex PCR, and TCRdb holds only the in-frame ones, with some missing. Its table records tens of thousands of clones. Source material: PBMCs. Receptors were obtained from a woman aged 25 to 45 in good health and CMV-seronegative.

The V gene is TRBV11-2, the J gene TRBJ1-3; the D gene is possibly TRBD1 (6 bases). Trimming cost V 6 bases and J 0 bases, with 15 bases left between them. Germline values: CDR1 SGHAT, CDR2 FQNNGV. The CDR3 totals 16 residues. CDR3 sequence reads: CASRPSGGFSGNTIYF. CDR3 nucleotide sequence: TGTGCCAGCAGACCCTCGGGGGGCTTCTCTGGAAACACCATATATTTT.

V and J are TRBV29-1 and TRBJ2-7; possible D gene TRBD1, 5 bases. Trimming left V 0 bases short and J 4 bases short, with 10 bases between. The CDR3 has 13 amino acids. Germline V gene sequence: CDR1 SQVTM, CDR2 ANQGSEA. The CDR3 here is CSVEDTAGYEQYF. Written as DNA, the CDR3 is TGCAGCGTTGAAGATACCGCAGGGTACGAGCAGTACTTC.

V gene TRBV7-2 combines with J gene TRBJ1-1; possibly TRBD1 for D (6 bases). CDR3 length: 14 amino acids. Looked up from germline, CDR1 is SGHTA and CDR2 is FQGNSA. Trimming removed 4 bases from V and 7 bases from J, with 16 bases in between. The CDR3 bases are TGTGCCAGCAGCTCACAGGGAAGGCAGGGTGAAGCTTTCTTT. Its translation is CASSSQGRQGEAFF.

V gene TRBV15 combines with J gene TRBJ1-1; D gene uncertain. Germline V gene lookup returns CDR1 LNHNV and CDR2 YYDKDF (reference sequence). V lost 3 bases to trimming and J lost 0 bases, with 11 bases between them. The CDR3 loop spans 15 amino acids. CDR3 sequence reads: CATSRGRGLNTEAFF. The DNA of the CDR3 is TGTGCCACCAGCAGGGGCCGTGGGCTGAACACTGAAGCTTTCTTT.

CDR3 sequence (DNA): TGCGCCAGCAGCCGGGGGGTCCGCACTGAAGCTTTCTTT. This codes for CASSRGVRTEAFF. The chain combines TRBV4-3 with TRBJ1-1; perhaps TRBD1 as D (5 bases). In germline, CDR1 is LGHNA, CDR2 YSLEER. The CDR3 has 13 residues. The ends were cut back, 4 bases at V and 4 bases at J, with 10 bases in the middle.

The chain has TRBV18 and TRBJ1-5; 7 positions match TRBD1. Germline CDR1 reads KGHSH; CDR2 reads LQKENI. The V gene end was trimmed by 6 bases and the J gene end by 0 bases; junction bases not matched to a gene: 17. This CDR3 comprises 19 residues. CDR3 sequence (DNA): TGTGCCAGCTCCCAAAGGGACAGCCATATAGATGATAGCAATCAGCCCCAGCATTTT. This translates into CASSQRDSHIDDSNQPQHF.

The chain combines TRBV19 with TRBJ2-7, with 12 bases matching TRBD1. CDR1 and CDR2 (germline): LNHDA, SQIVND (reference sequence). CDR3 length: 14 amino acids. The junction had 4 bases not matched to a gene; V was cut back by 5 bases and J by 5 bases. CDR3 loop: CASSPGQGAHEQYF. As DNA, the CDR3 is TGTGCCAGTAGTCCGGGACAGGGGGCGCACGAGCAGTACTTC.

V and J are TRBV5-4 and TRBJ2-7; D is perhaps TRBD2 (6 bases). The CDR3 runs 15 residues. V lost 0 bases and J lost 6, with 16 bases in between. The germline V gene has CDR1 SGHNT and CDR2 YYREEE (reference sequence). This chain's CDR3 is CASSLGGRRVGEQYF. The CDR3 region has the DNA TGTGCCAGCAGCTTGGGGGGACGGAGGGTTGGCGAGCAGTACTTC.

The chain employs TRBV19 and TRBJ2-5; 7 bases map to TRBD1. This CDR3 is 13 amino acids long. CDR1 and CDR2 from the germline V gene are LNHDA and SQIVND (reference sequence). After removal of 4 bases from V and 6 bases from J, the junction contained 5 bases not matched to a gene. The CDR3 loop is CASSTDRVKTQYF. DNA for the CDR3: TGTGCCAGTAGTACCGACAGGGTGAAGACCCAGTACTTC. The variable domain in full, completed from reference TRBV19 and TRBJ2-5, reads DGGITQSPKYLFRKEGQNVTLSCEQNLNHDAMYWYRQDPGQGLRLIYYSQIVNDFQKGDIAEGYSVSREKKESFPLTVTSAQKNPTAFYLCASSTDRVKTQYFGPGTRLLVL.

V is TRBV27 and J is TRBJ1-1; D is ambiguous. Germline lookup yields CDR1 MNHEY and CDR2 SMNVEV (reference sequence). The CDR3 consists of 13 residues. Trimming left V 3 bases short and J 5 bases short, with 10 bases between. CDR3: CASSLNGGTEAFF. CDR3 in DNA: TGTGCCAGCAGTTTGAATGGAGGGACTGAAGCTTTCTTT.

The V call is TRBV2, the J call TRBJ2-5, with TRBD1 matching 7 bases. The germline V gene encodes CDR1 SNHLY and CDR2 FYNNEI. The length of the CDR3 is 14 residues. The V gene end was trimmed by 5 bases and the J gene end by 4 bases; junction bases not matched to a gene: 7. The CDR3 here is CASSHTTGPETQYF. CDR3 bases: TGTGCCAGCAGTCACACGACAGGGCCAGAGACCCAGTACTTC. The whole variable domain, remainder taken from reference TRBV2 and TRBJ2-5, is EPEVTQTPSHQVTQMGQEVILRCVPISNHLYFYWYRQILGQKVEFLVSFYNNEISEKSEIFDDQFSVERPDGSNFTLKIRSTKLEDSAMYFCASSHTTGPETQYFGPGTRLLVL.

V gene TRBV27 combines with J gene TRBJ2-7; maybe TRBD2 (6 bases). The V end lost 2 bases, the J end lost 2 bases, and 7 bases lay between the germline ends. Germline CDR1 and CDR2: MNHEY and SMNVEV (reference sequence). The CDR3 is 13 amino acids. Here the CDR3 reads CASSLAGTYEQYF. DNA for the CDR3: TGTGCCAGCAGTTTAGCGGGAACCTACGAGCAGTACTTC.

Details on this clone: An end of the junction does not agree with germline; a read error may underlie this. The chain uses TRBV11-2 and TRBJ2-3; D perhaps matches TRBD1 (5 bases). Per the germline V gene, CDR1 is SGHAT and CDR2 is FQNNGV. The length of the CDR3 is 11 residues. The DNA for the CDR3 is TGTGCCAGCAGCTCGACAGTTACGCAGTATTTT. It yields the protein CASSSTVTQYF.

V and J are TRBV6-5 and TRBJ1-1; TRBD1 might be the D (6 bases). The CDR3 covers 13 residues. Germline-derived CDR1 and CDR2 are MNHEY and SVGAGI. Deletions cut 1 base from V and 4 bases from J, with 7 bases between. The DNA of the CDR3 is TGTGCCAGCAGTTACTTAGGGGGCACTGAAGCTTTCTTT. It specifies CASSYLGGTEAFF.

This chain uses TRBV2 with TRBJ2-7, with unresolved D. V lost 4 bases, J lost 2 bases, and 6 bases lay in between. From germline, CDR1 is SNHLY and CDR2 FYNNEI. This CDR3 region has 12 residues. CDR3 sequence: CASSAETYEQYF. CDR3 nucleotides: TGTGCCAGCAGTGCGGAGACCTACGAGCAGTACTTC.

The CDR3 DNA sequence: TGTGCCAGCACGCCACTACAGGGGGCTTGGGAAAAACTGTTTTTT. Translation gives CASTPLQGAWEKLFF. The rearrangement joins TRBV28 to TRBJ1-4; TRBD1 agrees at 9 bases. Unmatched junction bases numbered 11, after V lost 7 bases and J lost 8 bases. CDR3 length: 15 amino acids. Germline V gene sequence: CDR1 MDHEN, CDR2 SYDVKM.

The rearrangement links TRBV7-2 to TRBJ1-1; D gene ambiguous. CDR3 length equals 16 residues. With 5 bases removed from V and 4 bases from J, the gap between germline ends came to 20 bases. Per the germline V gene, CDR1 is SGHTA and CDR2 is FQGNSA. The CDR3 nucleotides are TGTGCCAGCAGCCGACCCCCGACCAGAGAGCGCACTGAAGCTTTCTTT. Its translation is CASSRPPTRERTEAFF.

The chain couples TRBV11-2 to TRBJ2-2, with D perhaps matching TRBD2 (7 bases). CDR3 length: 16 residues. CDR1 and CDR2 (germline): SGHAT, FQNNGV. V lost 4 bases, J lost 6 bases, and 18 bases lay in between. The CDR3, as DNA: TGTGCCAGCAGCTCTTGGGCGGGGGCGAGGCCCGGGGAGCTGTTTTTT. It yields the protein CASSSWAGARPGELFF.

The chain links TRBV9 to TRBJ2-7; possibly TRBD1 for D (5 bases). Trimming shortened V by 3 bases and J by 5 bases, and 12 bases separated the two germline ends. Germline V gives CDR1 SGDLS, CDR2 YYNGEE. The CDR3 has 13 amino acids. The CDR3, as DNA: TGTGCCAGCAGCGGGTACAGGTCCCACGAGCAGTACTTC. This codes for CASSGYRSHEQYF.

This rearrangement joins TRBV6-5 to TRBJ1-1; D ambiguous. V gave up 2 bases and J gave up 5 bases, with 15 bases separating them. Per germline, CDR1 MNHEY and CDR2 SVGAGI. CDR3 size: 15 residues. The chain's CDR3 is CASSYPTPGGTEAFF. The CDR3 nucleotides are TGTGCCAGCAGTTACCCGACCCCGGGAGGGACTGAAGCTTTCTTT.

J is TRBJ1-5 and V is TRBV2; D uncertain. Trimming took 2 bases from V and 0 from J, leaving 8 bases between them. Germline assignment: CDR1 SNHLY and CDR2 FYNNEI. CDR3 size: 15 residues. The DNA for the CDR3 is TGTGCCAGCAGTGAACATCATCCTAGCAATCAGCCCCAGCATTTT. It translates to CASSEHHPSNQPQHF.